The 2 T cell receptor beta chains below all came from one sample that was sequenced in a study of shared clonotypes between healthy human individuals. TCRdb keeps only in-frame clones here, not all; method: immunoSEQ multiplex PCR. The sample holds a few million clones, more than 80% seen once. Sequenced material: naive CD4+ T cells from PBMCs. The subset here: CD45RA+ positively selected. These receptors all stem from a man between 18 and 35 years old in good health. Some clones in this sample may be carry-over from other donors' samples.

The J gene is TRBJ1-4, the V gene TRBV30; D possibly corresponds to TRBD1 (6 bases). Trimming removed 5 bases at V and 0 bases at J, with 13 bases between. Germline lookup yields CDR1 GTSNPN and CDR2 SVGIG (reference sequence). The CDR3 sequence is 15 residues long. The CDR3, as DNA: TGTGCCTGGGGGCCAGGGGCTGCAACTAATGAAAAACTGTTTTTT. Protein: CAWGPGAATNEKLFF.

CDR3 DNA sequence: TGTGCCAGCAGCTGGGGTAGGACTAGCGGGACAAGACAAGAGACCCAGTACTTC. Encoded protein: CASSWGRTSGTRQETQYF. The rearrangement joins TRBV5-8 to TRBJ2-5, with 12 nucleotides matching TRBD2. The germline gives CDR1 SGHTS, CDR2 YDEGEE. The V gene end was trimmed by 3 bases and the J gene end by 2 bases; junction bases not matched to a gene: 11. The CDR3 is 18 residues long.